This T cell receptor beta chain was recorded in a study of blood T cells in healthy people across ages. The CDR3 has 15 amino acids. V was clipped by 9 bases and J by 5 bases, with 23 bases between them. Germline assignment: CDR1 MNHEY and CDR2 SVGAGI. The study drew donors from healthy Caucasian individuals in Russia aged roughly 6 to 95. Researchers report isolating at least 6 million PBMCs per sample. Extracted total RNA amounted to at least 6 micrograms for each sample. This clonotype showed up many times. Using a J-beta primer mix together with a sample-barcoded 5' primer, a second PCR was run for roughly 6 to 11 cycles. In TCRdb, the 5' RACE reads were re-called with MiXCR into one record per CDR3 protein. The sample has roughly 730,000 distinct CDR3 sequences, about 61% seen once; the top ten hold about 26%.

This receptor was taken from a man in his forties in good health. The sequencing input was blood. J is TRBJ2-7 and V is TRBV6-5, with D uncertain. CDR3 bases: TGTGCCAGTAACCTAAGACCGACCGTGTTAAACGAGCAGTACTTC. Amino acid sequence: CASNLRPTVLNEQYF.